The table lists the clone carrying this T cell receptor (beta chain) with a few counts. This record comes from a study of blood T cell repertoires in COVID-19. Study as a whole: Material from acute and convalescent COVID-19 was sourced from the United States, Italy and Spain. Sample material is recorded as cDNA or gDNA derived from T cells, B-cell-depleted T cells, or PBMCs.

Authors' analysis steps: Reference gene primer amplification yielded estimated nucleated cell counts. Only in-frame clones appear in the TCRdb table, and some are missing; sequencing was by immunoSEQ multiplex PCR. V and J calls and clone size are given by that table; D and trimming were obtained from the DNA. The sample records 130,000 or so clones, 84% being singletons. The CDR3 is made up of 16 amino acids. Germline V gene sequence: CDR1 MNHEY, CDR2 SMNVEV (reference sequence). V shed 5 bases, J shed 1 base, and the junction held 7 bases outside the gene matches. This receptor was identified in a man between 60 and 75 years old with acute or convalescent COVID-19. Sequenced material: peripheral blood. This rearrangement joins TRBV27 to TRBJ2-3, with 9 positions matching TRBD1. CDR3 loop: CASSLDRDRGTDTQYF. As DNA, the CDR3 is TGTGCCAGCAGTCTTGACCGGGACAGGGGCACAGATACGCAGTATTTT.